Below, one T cell receptor beta chain is given with its context. The antigen it recognizes is unknown. One base away there is no much larger clone; base qualities are not given. Sequencing of the TRB variable region was done with the immunoSEQ hsTCRB v3.0 assay at survey level resolution. A depth of 40,000-50,000 T-cell genomes per sample was targeted for TRB sequencing. Pooled TRB libraries were sequenced on an Illumina MiSeq with a v3 150-cycle kit. The authors' analysis ran thus. Repertoire analysis was run in R within a reproducible Nextflow workflow that covered QC, data transformation and analysis. LymphoSeq2, an R package for exploring AIRR-Seq data, was used to implement the custom analyses. Several samples that produced fewer than 5000 total TRB sequences were removed, so approximately 190 HIV repertoires were analyzed. Of the 188 retained HIV repertoires, over 55 were collected before and roughly 130 after ART initiation. Repertoires were downsampled to 5000 TRB nucleotide sequences, with summary statistics averaged over 100 downsampling iterations. The analysis kept only TRB sequences whose CDR3 regions were at least seven amino acids long. A Shannon entropy-derived clonality score and the Gini coefficient were used to measure diversity. Repertoire networks linked the top 5000 CDR3 amino acid sequences whenever two sequences differed by an edit distance of one. GLIPH2 predicted antigen specificity groups and MHC restriction for TRB CDR3 amino acid sequences. To flag known CMV, EBV, HIV or tissue antigen associations, CDR3 amino acid sequences were matched against VDJdb and McPAS-TCR. Pre-ART, post-ART and control groups were compared with Wilcoxon signed-rank tests and Holm-Bonferroni correction. TCRdb carries this immuneACCESS record with in-frame sequences only. Its versions omit some clonotypes, under half of them owing to an unresolved V gene in the studies checked, with the rest unexplained. V and J calls and clone size are those listed in that table; D and trimming were worked out from the DNA. The sample table lists 20,000 to 30,000 clones, about four fifths of them with a count of one. In total, the top ten clones hold 23% of the sample.

The CDR3 covers 14 residues, taking in both the cysteine and the phenylalanine. Only the CDR3 part of the read is kept: 42 bases, read in frame from the first base. CDR1 is given as SGDLS and CDR2 as YYNGEE, both from the germline V gene. V is cut by 3 bases and J by 4 bases, and the space between the germline ends is 13 bases. The data stem from a study of long-term antiretroviral therapy in people with HIV (dated by TCRdb to 2021 to 2024). Background for the entire study: The earliest samples were collected roughly a decade before the 2015 WHO recommendation for immediate ART, at a time when ART was usually postponed until CD4 counts fell. Whether ART initiation and durable HIV suppression were associated with changes in peripheral blood TRB repertoire composition and diversity was tested in a retrospective serial study. A total of 192 cryopreserved PBMC samples were contributed to the cohort by 30 adults with confirmed HIV infection, with samples collected serially over a mean of roughly six years (range 1-12). Among the approximately 32 participants with HIV, around ten were female. No cross-contamination during QIAcube processing was shown when test extractions of a monoclonal T-cell line were performed alongside fewer than 40 polyclonal samples. Broad study findings and their caveats: Limited PBMC availability meant only the TCR beta chain was sequenced, without alpha chain pairing. No data were available on ART adherence, viral resistance or therapy changes, limiting inferences about post-ART repertoire changes. Starting ART was linked to a significant rise in TRB diversity, yet even with long-term ART the diversity remained significantly lower than in transplant donor controls. The samples were dated from about 2003 to 2018, and the ART regimens that were used may be less effective than current ART regimens. Because pre-ART samples had limited cell numbers, unsorted PBMC were profiled rather than sorted CD4+ and CD8+ T cells. HIV repertoires had narrower CDR3 length ranges than controls, and the network structure suggested an antigen-experienced repertoire that shifted only slightly toward naive after ART. The repertoire was dominated across all time points by expanded TRB clones identified before ART initiation, although this dominance was seen to fluctuate and to decrease in many PLHIV after ART.

To be included, a participant needed at least one PBMC sample from before ART initiation plus at least two post-ART samples. Treatment was received in the United States of America by all participants with HIV. Before DNA extraction, cryopreserved samples containing roughly 0.85-11 million PBMC were thawed and washed. At the time of the earliest PBMC sample for each participant with HIV, ages ranged from 23 to 54 years. Each participant contributed PBMC samples from 1-4 timepoints before ART initiation and 2-8 timepoints after ART initiation, with a median of 7 samples. For every participant, serial HIV viral load, CD4+ T-cell count, ART history and demographic data were obtained. Genomic DNA was extracted from unsorted PBMC with a Qiagen kit on a QIAcube, processed in batches of 12 samples.

The V and J genes are TRBV9 and TRBJ1-1; the best D guess is TRBD1, with 5 bases matching. The TCR sequence derives from a man aged 45-65 years with HIV. The specimen comprised unsorted PBMCs, sampled 0.4 years after starting antiretroviral therapy. The CDR3 protein is CASSDLRGGTEAFF. The nucleotides are TGTGCCAGCAGCGACCTTAGGGGAGGCACTGAAGCTTTCTTT.